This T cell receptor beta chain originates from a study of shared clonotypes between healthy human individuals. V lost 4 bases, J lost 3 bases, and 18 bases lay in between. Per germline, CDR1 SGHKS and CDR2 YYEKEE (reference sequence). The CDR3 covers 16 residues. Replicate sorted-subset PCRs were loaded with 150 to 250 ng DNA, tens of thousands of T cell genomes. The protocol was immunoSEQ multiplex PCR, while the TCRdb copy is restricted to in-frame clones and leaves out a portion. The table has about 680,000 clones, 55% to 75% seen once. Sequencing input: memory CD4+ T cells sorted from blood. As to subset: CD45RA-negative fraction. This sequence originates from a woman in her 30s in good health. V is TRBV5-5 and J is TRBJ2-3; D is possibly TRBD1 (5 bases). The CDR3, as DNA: TGTGCCAGCAGCCCCGAAGCCAGGGTTGGAACAGATACGCAGTATTTT. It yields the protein CASSPEARVGTDTQYF.